The clone carrying this T cell receptor beta chain appeared a few times. This entry belongs to a study of blood T cell repertoires in COVID-19. At the level of the study: There were acute and convalescent COVID-19 samples, and they came from the United States, Italy and Spain. Nucleic acid was either cDNA or gDNA, and it came from T cells, B-cell-depleted T cells, or PBMCs.

V shed 1 base, J shed 6 bases, and the junction held 9 bases outside the gene matches. This CDR3 has 16 amino acids. The V gene's germline CDR1 is LGHDT and CDR2 YNNKEL (reference sequence). In the original analysis: From reference gene primer amplification, estimates of nucleated cell counts were derived. Here immunoSEQ multiplex PCR was the method, and the copy in TCRdb shows in-frame clones only, minus some. That table is the source of V, J and clone size, and D and trimming were worked out from the DNA. The table lists a few hundred thousand clones, roughly 84% of them singletons. The source material was peripheral blood. This sequence originates from a human donor in a cohort sampled during active COVID-19. The chain joins TRBV3-1 (or the pseudogene TRBV3-2) to TRBJ1-1; 9 bases are shared with TRBD1. CDR3 coding DNA: TGTGCCAGCAGCCAAGGAGGACAGGGGATGGGCGCTGAAGCTTTCTTT. Its protein product is CASSQGGQGMGAEAFF.